This T cell receptor beta chain was observed in a study of response to subunit inactivated influenza vaccine. General study points: After each seasonal influenza vaccination, few new T cells are recruited, the authors suggested.

This clonotype has more than one count but fewer than ten. Antigen specificity is unknown. TCRdb ran MiXCR on the RT-PCR reads and lists one entry per CDR3 protein. Of more than 150,000 distinct CDR3 sequences in the sample, about 10% were seen once. This TCR was sampled from a man between 50 and 70 years old who received an inactivated influenza vaccine. The source was CD8+ T cells sorted from PBMCs, collected 23 to 25 months after vaccination.

CDR3 sequence reads: CASSQDELALTGELFF. The CDR3 DNA reads as TGTGCCAGCAGCCAAGACGAGCTAGCCCTCACCGGGGAGCTGTTTTTT. The rearrangement joins TRBV4-2 to TRBJ2-2; TRBD2 is a possible D gene (5 bases). The CDR3 is 16 residues long. CDR1 is LGHNA and CDR2 is YNFKEQ in the germline V gene. Between the trimmed V and J ends, which lost 0 bases and 4 bases, there was a span of 12 bases.